This entry lists 14 T cell receptor beta chains sequenced from one sample in a study of glioma-infiltrating T cells. The iRepertoire nested amplicon-rescue multiplex PCR amplified TCR alpha and beta CDR3s from RNA. TCRdb reanalysed the multiplex PCR reads using MiXCR and keeps one entry per CDR3 protein. The sample lists roughly 100,000 distinct CDR3 sequences; approximately 28% were seen once. Specimen: glioma tissue, nonneoplastic brain tissue, or PBMCs (not recorded which). These receptors were collected from a human donor with low-grade glioma or glioblastoma, undergoing nonglioma brain surgery, or in good health (not recorded which).

On this clonotype itself: The junction shows a germline mismatch at one end, possibly a read error. The chain combines TRBV18 with TRBJ1-2; D gene ambiguous. CDR1 and CDR2 from the germline V gene are KGHSH and LQKENI. This CDR3 is 13 amino acids long. The CDR3 nucleotides are TGTGCCAGCTCGTCCGACGGATACTATGTCTACACCTTC. Translation gives CASSSDGYYVYTF. The whole variable domain, filled in from reference TRBV18 and TRBJ1-2, reads NAGVMQNPRHLVRRRGQEARLRCSPMKGHSHVYWYRQLPEEGLKFMVYLQKENIIDESGMPKERFSAEFPKEGPSILRIQQVVRGDSAAYFCASSSDGYYVYTFGSGTRLTVV.

This clonotype was counted ten times or more. The rearrangement joins TRBV7-2 to TRBJ2-1; D gene unclear. The CDR3 has 11 residues. The germline V and J ends were trimmed by 2 bases and 8 bases, with 4 bases remaining between them. The V gene's germline CDR1 is SGHTA and CDR2 FQGNSA. CDR3 nucleotides: TGTGCCAGCAGCTTACTCTATGAGCAGTTCTTC. It encodes CASSLLYEQFF. The full variable domain, rest sourced from reference TRBV7-2 and TRBJ2-1, is GAGVSQSPSNKVTEKGKDVELRCDPISGHTALYWYRQSLGQGLEFLIYFQGNSAPDKSGLPSDRFSAERTGGSVSTLTIQRTQQEDSAVYLCASSLLYEQFFGPGTRLTVL.

This clonotype appeared many times. This chain connects TRBV7-9 to TRBJ1-1; D not resolved. Trimming cost V 6 bases and J 3 bases, with 11 bases left between them. The CDR3 consists of 13 residues. CDR1 and CDR2 (germline): SEHNR, FQNEAQ (reference sequence). The CDR3 protein is CASSEIEDTEAFF. The CDR3 DNA sequence: TGTGCCAGCAGTGAGATTGAGGACACTGAAGCTTTCTTT.

This clonotype occurred many times. This sequence joins TRBV2 and TRBJ1-4, with TRBD1 as a possible D gene (5 bases). Trimming took 6 bases from V and 12 from J, leaving 11 bases between them. CDR3 length: 11 amino acids. The V gene's germline CDR1 is SNHLY and CDR2 FYNNEI. The CDR3 nucleotides are TGTGCCAGCAGAGGGGATGGTCAACTGTTTTTT. This translates into CASRGDGQLFF.

This clonotype was counted many times. The chain employs TRBV7-9 and TRBJ1-2, with D possibly TRBD1 on 5 matching bases. The V end was cut by 6 bases, the J end by 8 bases, with 25 bases between. This CDR3 spans 16 amino acids. The germline CDR1 and CDR2 sequences are SEHNR and FQNEAQ (reference sequence). CDR3 sequence: CASSRSPGRGTGGYTF. In nucleotides, the CDR3 is TGTGCCAGCAGTCGTTCTCCAGGGAGGGGTACGGGCGGCTACACCTTC. The full variable domain, its missing parts supplied by reference TRBV7-9 and TRBJ1-2, is DTGVSQNPRHKITKRGQNVTFRCDPISEHNRLYWYRQTLGQGPEFLTYFQNEAQLEKSRLLSDRFSAERPKGSFSTLEIQRTEQGDSAMYLCASSRSPGRGTGGYTFGSGTRLTVV.

This clonotype has a count of ten or more. The chain joins TRBV6-1 to TRBJ1-2, with D perhaps TRBD1 (5 bases). The CDR3 spans 12 residues. Germline V gene lookup returns CDR1 MNHNS and CDR2 SASEGT. Trimming removed 3 bases from V and 6 bases from J, with 8 bases in between. CDR3 nucleotides: TGTGCCAGCAGTGACGACAGAGATGGCTACACCTTC. Translating gives CASSDDRDGYTF.

To note about this clonotype: This could be a read error, since a much larger clone is one nucleotide away. The chain has TRBV7-2 and TRBJ2-1, with a tentative D call TRBD1 (5 bases). Germline assignment: CDR1 SGHTA and CDR2 FQGNSA. The CDR3 spans 15 residues. Trimming cost V 1 base and J 4 bases, with 11 bases left between them. In nucleotides, the CDR3 is TGTGCCAGCAGCTTAGAGGTAAGGGGATACAATGAGCAGTTCTTC. The encoded protein is CASSLEVRGYNEQFF.

CDR3 coding DNA: TGTGCCAGCAGCCCGCTACTAGCGGGGTGGCCGGAGACCCAGTACTTC. Translating it yields CASSPLLAGWPETQYF. The chain is built from TRBV4-2 and TRBJ2-5; 10 bases agree with TRBD2. J gave up 5 bases and V 4 bases, and 10 bases lay outside the gene matches. CDR3 length equals 16 residues. The germline CDR1 and CDR2 sequences are LGHNA and YNFKEQ.

As to this clonotype: A read error is possible here, since a much larger clone lies one base away. This chain links TRBV7-9 with TRBJ1-3, with TRBD1 matching over 8 bases. Germline V gene data show CDR1 as SEHNR and CDR2 as FQNEAQ (reference sequence). The CDR3 length is 15 residues. The CDR3 region has the DNA TGTGCCGGCAGACCTGGACAGGGCTCTGGAAACACCATATATTTT. This gives the protein CAGRPGQGSGNTIYF.

This clonotype was found many times. The V gene is TRBV7-3, the J gene TRBJ1-1, with D hard to call. CDR1 and CDR2 (germline): SGHTA, FQGTGA. The V gene lost 5 bases and the J gene lost 0 bases, with 13 bases spanning the gap. The CDR3 has 15 amino acids. Written as DNA, the CDR3 is TGTGCCAGCAGCCCTGACGGAAACCTGAACACTGAAGCTTTCTTT. Protein sequence: CASSPDGNLNTEAFF.

This clonotype was detected many times. The CDR3 nucleotides are TGTGCCAGCAGCGGCGGACAGGGACTAAACACCATATATTTT. Protein: CASSGGQGLNTIYF. The chain uses TRBV7-9 and TRBJ1-3; TRBD1 agrees at 8 bases. J was trimmed by 6 bases and V by 5 bases; bases with no gene match: 6. Germline CDR1 SEHNR, CDR2 FQNEAQ (reference sequence). The CDR3 sequence is 14 residues long.

This clonotype has at least ten counts. V gene TRBV19 combines with J gene TRBJ2-7; 9 bases line up with TRBD1. CDR3 length: 15 amino acids. Germline V CDR1 and CDR2: LNHDA, SQIVND (reference sequence). After removal of 4 bases from V and 3 bases from J, the junction contained 7 bases not matched to a gene. The CDR3 DNA reads as TGTGCCAGTAGTACTTCGACAGGGGGAAGCTACGAGCAGTACTTC. Protein product: CASSTSTGGSYEQYF.

About this clonotype: It may be a read error: a sequence one base away is much more abundant. This sequence joins TRBV2 and TRBJ1-4; 7 bases are shared with TRBD1. J lost 3 bases, V lost 6 bases, and 7 bases had no gene match. The CDR3 is made up of 15 amino acids. Germline values: CDR1 SNHLY, CDR2 FYNNEI. Written as DNA, the CDR3 is TGTGCCAGCAGGGGACAGATTAGTCCTAATGAAAAACTGTTTTTT. Its protein product is CASRGQISPNEKLFF.

This clonotype was seen repeatedly, ten times or more. The chain links TRBV28 to TRBJ2-1, with D possibly being TRBD1 (6 bases). CDR1 is MDHEN, CDR2 SYDVKM, per germline. CDR3 length equals 13 residues. Trimming stripped 4 bases from V and 7 bases from J, with 11 bases between. The CDR3 nucleotides read TGTGCCAGCAGTTCTCAGGGGATTAATGAGCAGTTCTTC. This translates into CASSSQGINEQFF.